This TCR beta chain was captured in a study of Graves' ophthalmopathy and Graves' hyperthyroidism. General study points: Prediction of ophthalmopathy progression reached roughly 68% sensitivity and approximately 73% specificity. Also, most clonotypes expanded in the thyroid above 0.001 frequency appeared in blood.

A single count supports this clonotype. The antigen remains undetermined. A read error may account for a junction end that differs from germline. RNA transcripts served as template for amplifying TCR beta CDR3 sequences. Investigators did first-round RT-PCR with HTBI primers, then second-round multiplex PCR. From the multiplex PCR reads, TCRdb called clonotypes with MiXCR, one entry per CDR3 protein. Of about 240,000 distinct CDR3 sequences in the sample, around 50% were seen once. Germline CDR1 and CDR2: SGHTS and YDEGEE. This CDR3 is 14 amino acids long. Sequencing was done on a sample of peripheral blood. The chain is built from TRBV5-8 and TRBJ2-7; the D gene is possibly TRBD2 (6 bases). The source is an adult man with Graves' ophthalmopathy. CDR3 nucleotide sequence: TGCGCCAGCAACCCTCACGGGGGTTCCTACGAGCAGTACTTC. Residues: CASNPHGGSYEQYF.